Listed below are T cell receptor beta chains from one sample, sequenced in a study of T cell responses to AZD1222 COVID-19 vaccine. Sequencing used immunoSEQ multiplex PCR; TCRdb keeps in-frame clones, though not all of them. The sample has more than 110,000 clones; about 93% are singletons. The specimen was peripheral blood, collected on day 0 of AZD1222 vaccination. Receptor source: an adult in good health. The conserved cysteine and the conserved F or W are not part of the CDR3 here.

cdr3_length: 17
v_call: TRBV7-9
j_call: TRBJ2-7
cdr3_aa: ASSLGSPPLAGVNYEQY

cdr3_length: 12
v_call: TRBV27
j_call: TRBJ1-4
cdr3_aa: ASSPTGYNEKLF

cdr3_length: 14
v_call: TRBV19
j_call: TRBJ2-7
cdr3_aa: ASSIAARATKYEQY

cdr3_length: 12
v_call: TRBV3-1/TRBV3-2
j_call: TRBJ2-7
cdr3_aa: ASSSQVRPHEQY

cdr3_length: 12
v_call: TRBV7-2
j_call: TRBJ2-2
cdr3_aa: ASGIAGGTGELF

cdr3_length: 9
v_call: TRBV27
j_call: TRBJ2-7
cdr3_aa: ASTARGEQY

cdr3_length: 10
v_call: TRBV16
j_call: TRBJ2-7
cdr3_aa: ASSPMRREEY

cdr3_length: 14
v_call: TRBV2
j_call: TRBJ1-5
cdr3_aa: ASSEAPGGPNQPQH

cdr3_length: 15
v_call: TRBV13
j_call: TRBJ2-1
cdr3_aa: ASSSRKRPEWYNEQF

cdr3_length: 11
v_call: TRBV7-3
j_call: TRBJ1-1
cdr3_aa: ASSYKGGTEAF

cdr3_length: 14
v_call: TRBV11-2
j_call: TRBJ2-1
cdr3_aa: ASSLGVLLRGGEQF

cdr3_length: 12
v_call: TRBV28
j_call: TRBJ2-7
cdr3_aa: ASQAPSGSYEQY

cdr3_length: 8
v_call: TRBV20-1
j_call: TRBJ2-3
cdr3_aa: SARLDTQY

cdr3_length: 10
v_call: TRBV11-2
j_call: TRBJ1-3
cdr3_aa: ASSYSGNTIY

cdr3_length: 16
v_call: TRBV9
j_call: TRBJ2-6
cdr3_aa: ASSARLAGGSGANVLT

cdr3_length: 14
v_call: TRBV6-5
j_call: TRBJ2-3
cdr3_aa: ASSSGTYASTDTQY